This T cell receptor (beta chain) emerged from a study of blood T cell repertoires in COVID-19. Study summary: Samples representing acute and convalescent COVID-19 were sourced from the United States, Italy and Spain.

The CDR3 contains 15 residues. From germline, CDR1 is SGHRS and CDR2 YFSETQ. V was trimmed by 0 bases and J by 3 bases, leaving 12 bases between them. The protocol was immunoSEQ multiplex PCR, while the TCRdb copy is restricted to in-frame clones and leaves out a portion. There are fewer than 250,000 clones in the sample; over 80% occur only once, and just under 6.5% lies in the top ten. The chain is built from TRBV5-1 and TRBJ1-1, with D tentatively TRBD1 (5 bases). This TCR came from a woman aged 55-70 years with active or convalescent COVID-19. Sample: peripheral blood. The CDR3 DNA reads TGCGCCAGCAGCTTGGGGTCGGCGGGGGACACTGAAGCTTTCTTT. As protein: CASSLGSAGDTEAFF.